These 19 T cell receptor beta chains were sequenced from one sample in a study of T cell repertoires in aging, cancer and after chemotherapy. Amplification of TCR beta used genomic DNA extracted from peripheral blood. TRB rearrangements spanning V, D and J were amplified using mixed TRB-A/B primers. MiXCR, run by TCRdb on the multiplex PCR reads, gives a single entry per CDR3 protein. The table shows about 18,000 distinct CDR3 sequences, with about 50% occurring only once. Sequencing was carried out using blood. Source of these receptors: a human donor in good health.

The chain couples TRBV6-5 to TRBJ2-3; D unresolved. Germline V lookup: CDR1 MNHEY, CDR2 SVGAGI. V was cut by 6 bases and J by 1 base, with 11 bases left in between. The CDR3 spans 14 residues. Here the CDR3 DNA reads TGTGCCAGCAGCCTTGGTTTGGGCACAGATACGCAGTATTTT. Amino acids: CASSLGLGTDTQYF.

This clonotype has just a few counts. The V gene is TRBV6-1, the J gene TRBJ2-7, with TRBD1 matching 9 bases. The length of the CDR3 is 14 residues. Losses at the gene ends were 2 bases for V and 5 bases for J; bases not matched to a gene: 4. In germline, CDR1 is MNHNS, CDR2 SASEGT. The CDR3 region is CASSEWTGVDEQYF. Written as DNA, the CDR3 is TGTGCCAGCAGTGAATGGACAGGGGTGGACGAGCAGTACTTC.

This chain connects TRBV5-4 to TRBJ1-4, with 12 bases fitting TRBD1. J lost 7 bases, V lost 4 bases, and 8 bases had no gene match. CDR3 size: 16 residues. Germline lookup yields CDR1 SGHNT and CDR2 YYREEE (reference sequence). The CDR3 DNA is TGTGCCAGCAGCCAGGGACAGGGGGCGCGGGGTGAAAAACTGTTTTTT. This encodes CASSQGQGARGEKLFF.

The CDR3 here is CASSSTGSNEQFF. CDR3 bases: TGTGCCAGCAGCTCGACAGGCTCCAATGAGCAGTTCTTC. This chain links TRBV5-6 with TRBJ2-1; possible D gene TRBD1, 6 bases. CDR1 and CDR2 from the germline V gene are SGHDT and YYEEEE. The ends were cut back, 3 bases at V and 6 bases at J, with 10 bases in the middle. This CDR3 is built from 13 residues.

This chain uses TRBV29-1 with TRBJ1-2, with TRBD1 matching over 9 bases. The V segment lost 1 base and the J segment 4 bases; nucleotides outside the gene matches: 1. Germline CDR1 reads SQVTM; CDR2 reads ANQGSEA. The CDR3 loop spans 13 amino acids. CDR3 loop: CSVEGDRAYGYTF. The CDR3 bases are TGCAGCGTTGAAGGGGACAGGGCCTATGGCTACACCTTC.

The table lists this clonotype with a few counts. The chain carries TRBV6-1 and TRBJ1-6; D is unclear. In germline, CDR1 is MNHNS, CDR2 SASEGT. Trimming took 8 bases from V and 6 from J, leaving 11 bases between them. This CDR3 is built from 13 residues. DNA for the CDR3: TGTGCCAGCCACGACCGGAGTAATTCACCCCTCCACTTT. Encoded protein: CASHDRSNSPLHF.

The V call is TRBV5-5, the J call TRBJ2-1, with D perhaps matching TRBD2 (5 bases). The V gene's germline CDR1 is SGHKS and CDR2 YYEKEE (reference sequence). The CDR3 contains 15 residues. Trimming took off 2 bases at V and 6 bases at J, with 15 bases between the two ends. CDR3 residues: CASSFRGQASNEQFF. The CDR3 bases are TGTGCCAGCAGCTTCCGAGGGCAGGCGAGCAATGAGCAGTTCTTC.

This chain uses TRBV5-4 with TRBJ2-1; TRBD2 might be the D (7 bases). V dropped 0 bases and J dropped 6 bases, with 13 bases sitting between them. This CDR3 is 15 amino acids long. Germline V gives CDR1 SGHNT, CDR2 YYREEE (reference sequence). The CDR3 DNA is TGTGCCAGCAGCTTGGGGGGGGGCAAGGGCAATGAGCAGTTCTTC. It specifies CASSLGGGKGNEQFF.

The rearrangement uses TRBV27 and TRBJ2-1; 13 nucleotides match TRBD2. The CDR3 has 14 residues. V shed 2 bases and J 12 bases; nucleotides not matched to a gene: 4. From germline, CDR1 is MNHEY and CDR2 SMNVEV (reference sequence). The CDR3 DNA follows: TGTGCCAGCAGTTTAACTAGCGGGAGGGTGGTGCAGTTCTTC. Protein sequence: CASSLTSGRVVQFF.

A note on this clonotype: This may be a read error: a much more frequent sequence differs by one nucleotide. This is likely a read error, given that the CDR3 carries no conserved phenylalanine or tryptophan at its end. In DNA form, the CDR3 reads TGTGCCACTTCCGGGACAGGGGATGTAGAGACCCAGTACTTA. Translating gives CATSGTGDVETQYL. V and J are TRBV19 and TRBJ2-5; TRBD1 aligns across 10 bases. The CDR3 has 14 residues. Germline trimming cut 10 bases from V and 4 bases from J; bases unmatched to any gene: 9. Germline CDR1 and CDR2: LNHDA and SQIVND (reference sequence).

V and J are TRBV6-1 and TRBJ2-1; D might be TRBD2 (5 bases). From germline, CDR1 is MNHNS and CDR2 SASEGT. This CDR3 has 16 amino acids. V lost 8 bases and J lost 2, with 19 bases in between. The CDR3 region is CASYYIGSSTYNEQFF. In nucleotides, the CDR3 is TGTGCCAGCTACTACATTGGGAGCTCGACCTACAATGAGCAGTTCTTC.

As concerns this clonotype: Just one base apart from a much larger clone, this may be a read error. This chain connects TRBV29-1 to TRBJ2-3; 8 positions match TRBD2. V dropped 1 base and J dropped 3; count of bases not matched to a gene: 9. CDR1 is SQVTM and CDR2 is ANQGSEA in the germline V gene. The CDR3 is 16 residues long. CDR3 sequence: CSVEVLPGLETDTQYF. The CDR3 bases are TGCAGCGTTGAAGTCCTTCCGGGACTAGAGACAGATACGCAGTATTTT.

This chain connects TRBV6-5 to TRBJ2-3; 14 bases are a match to TRBD2. J gave up 0 bases and V 2 bases, and 4 bases lay outside the gene matches. The CDR3 length is 18 residues. CDR1 is MNHEY and CDR2 is SVGAGI in the germline V gene. The CDR3 region has the DNA TGTGCCAGCAGTTACGGGACTAGCGGGAGTGCTAGCACAGATACGCAGTATTTT. Amino acid sequence: CASSYGTSGSASTDTQYF.

This clonotype was detected a few times. This rearrangement joins TRBV27 to TRBJ2-1; the D is unclear. Germline CDR1 reads MNHEY; CDR2 reads SMNVEV (reference sequence). This CDR3 contains 12 residues. The V gene lost 5 bases and the J gene lost 3 bases, with 5 bases spanning the gap. CDR3 protein: CASSPRYNEQFF. DNA of the CDR3: TGTGCCAGCAGTCCCCGCTACAATGAGCAGTTCTTC.

This chain joins TRBV6-1 and TRBJ2-6, with 7 nucleotides matching TRBD1. V shed 10 bases and J 1 base; nucleotides not matched to a gene: 10. Germline CDR1 is MNHNS and CDR2 is SASEGT. The CDR3 has 16 residues. The CDR3 reads CAIRGTAGSGANVLTF. CDR3 in DNA: TGTGCCATCAGGGGGACAGCAGGTTCTGGGGCCAACGTCCTGACTTTC.

This CDR3 is CSVEGGVGTSGADTQYF. The DNA of the CDR3 is TGCAGCGTTGAAGGGGGTGTAGGGACTAGCGGCGCAGATACGCAGTATTTT. The V and J genes are TRBV29-1 and TRBJ2-3, with TRBD2 matching 11 bases. The CDR3 consists of 17 residues. The V segment lost 1 base and the J segment 4 bases; nucleotides outside the gene matches: 10. CDR1 is SQVTM and CDR2 is ANQGSEA in the germline V gene.

The chain uses TRBV19 and TRBJ2-1; 14 bases line up with TRBD2. The CDR3 runs 14 residues. Germline trimming cut 7 bases from V and 9 bases from J; bases unmatched to any gene: 5. In germline, CDR1 is LNHDA, CDR2 SQIVND (reference sequence). CDR3 in DNA: TGTGCCAGTACCACGGGACTAGCGGGGGTTGAGCAGTTCTTC. It codes for CASTTGLAGVEQFF.

This chain joins TRBV10-3 and TRBJ1-2, with D perhaps TRBD1 (5 bases). The CDR3 runs to 15 residues. Germline-derived CDR1 and CDR2 are ENHRY and SYGVKD. V lost 2 bases and J lost 6, with 16 bases in between. This CDR3 is CAISERSEGVDGYTF. The DNA for the CDR3 is TGTGCCATCAGTGAGAGGTCCGAAGGGGTGGATGGCTACACCTTC.

This clonotype has only one observation. The chain employs TRBV27 and TRBJ2-1; TRBD2 matches at 10 bases. The CDR3 loop spans 16 amino acids. In germline, CDR1 is MNHEY, CDR2 SMNVEV (reference sequence). Trimming cost V 1 base and J 15 bases; bases outside gene matches: 15. In nucleotides, the CDR3 is TGTGCCAGCAGTTTATTCCCGACTAGCGGGCCAGGGGGGGGGTTCTTC. Amino acid sequence: CASSLFPTSGPGGGFF.